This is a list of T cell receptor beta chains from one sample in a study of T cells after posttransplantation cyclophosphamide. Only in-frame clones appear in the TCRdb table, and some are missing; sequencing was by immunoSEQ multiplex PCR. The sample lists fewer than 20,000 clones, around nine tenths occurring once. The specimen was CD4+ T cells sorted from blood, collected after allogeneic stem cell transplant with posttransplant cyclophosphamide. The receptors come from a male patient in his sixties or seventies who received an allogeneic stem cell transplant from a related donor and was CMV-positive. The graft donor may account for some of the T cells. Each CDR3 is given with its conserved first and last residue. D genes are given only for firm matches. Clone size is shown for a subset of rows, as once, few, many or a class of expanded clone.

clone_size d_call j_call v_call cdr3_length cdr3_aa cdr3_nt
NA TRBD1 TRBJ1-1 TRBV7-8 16 CASSNTGTAANTEAFF TGTGCCAGCAGCAACACCGGGACAGCTGCCAACACTGAAGCTTTCTTT
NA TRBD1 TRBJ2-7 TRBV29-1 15 CSGVSGTGDPYEQYF TGCAGCGGGGTATCCGGGACAGGGGACCCCTACGAGCAGTACTTC
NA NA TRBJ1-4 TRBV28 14 CASSSGQINEKLFF TGTGCCAGCAGTTCGGGACAAATTAATGAAAAACTGTTTTTT
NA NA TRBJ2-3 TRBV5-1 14 CASSVQDTTDTQYF TGCGCCAGCAGCGTGCAGGATACTACAGATACGCAGTATTTT
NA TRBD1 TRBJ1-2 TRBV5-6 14 CASSLRQGTYGYTF TGTGCCAGCAGCCTCCGACAGGGTACCTATGGCTACACCTTC
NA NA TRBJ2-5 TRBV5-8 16 CASSRGASVQQETQYF TGTGCCAGCAGCCGCGGGGCTAGCGTGCAACAAGAGACCCAGTACTTC
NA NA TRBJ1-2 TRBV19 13 CASSPQGVYGYTF TGTGCCAGTAGCCCACAGGGAGTATATGGCTACACCTTC
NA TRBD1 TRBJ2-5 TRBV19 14 CASSIDQGAKTQYF TGTGCCAGTAGTATAGATCAGGGGGCGAAGACCCAGTACTTC
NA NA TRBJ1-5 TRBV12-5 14 CASGRDRGNQPQHF TGTGCTAGTGGCCGCGACAGAGGCAATCAGCCCCAGCATTTT
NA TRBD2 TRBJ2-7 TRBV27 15 CASSPLVGGVSEQYF TGTGCCAGCAGTCCCCTTGTGGGGGGGGTGAGCGAGCAGTACTTC
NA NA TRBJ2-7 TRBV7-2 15 CASSLSGTTSNEQYF TGTGCCAGCAGCTTATCCGGGACAACCTCCAACGAGCAGTACTTC
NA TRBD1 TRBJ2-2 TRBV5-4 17 CASSGNRGLGNTGELFF TGTGCCAGCAGCGGGAACAGGGGGCTGGGAAACACCGGGGAGCTGTTTTTT
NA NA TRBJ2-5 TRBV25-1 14 CASIPSGGQETQYF TGTGCCAGCATCCCGTCTGGCGGACAAGAGACCCAGTACTTC
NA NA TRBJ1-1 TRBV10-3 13 CATGGSEDTEAFF TGTGCCACCGGTGGTAGTGAGGACACTGAAGCTTTCTTT
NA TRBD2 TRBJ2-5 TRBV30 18 CAWIGAGLAVPYQETQYF TGTGCCTGGATAGGAGCTGGACTAGCGGTCCCGTACCAAGAGACCCAGTACTTC
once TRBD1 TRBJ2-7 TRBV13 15 CASSPRDRGSYEQYF TGTGCCAGCAGCCCCCGGGACAGGGGATCCTACGAGCAGTACTTC
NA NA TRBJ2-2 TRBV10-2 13 CASSVLFSGELFF TGCGCCAGCAGTGTACTGTTTTCCGGGGAGCTGTTTTTT
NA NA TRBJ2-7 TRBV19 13 CASRDPQGGEQYF TGTGCCAGTAGAGACCCCCAGGGAGGCGAGCAGTACTTC
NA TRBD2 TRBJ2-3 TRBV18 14 CASSPQGLGDTQYF TGTGCCAGCTCACCGCAGGGACTAGGAGATACGCAGTATTTT